Listed here are 5 T cell receptor beta chains from one sample, sequenced in a study of patients and donors after allogeneic stem cell transplantation. In TCRdb, the RT-PCR reads were re-called with MiXCR into one record per CDR3 protein. The profile shows about 90,000 distinct CDR3 sequences, about 48% of them singletons. What was sequenced was blood, either unsorted or a sorted T cell fraction (not recorded which). The source is a human donor who was either an allogeneic HSCT recipient or a stem cell or donor lymphocyte infusion donor (not recorded which). It is not recorded whose cells these are; they may come from a transplant donor.

This clonotype was counted between two and nine times. This chain joins TRBV19 and TRBJ1-5, with TRBD1 identical over 8 bases. The CDR3 is 15 residues long. V shed 1 base and J 5 bases; nucleotides not matched to a gene: 4. CDR1 and CDR2 from the germline V gene are LNHDA and SQIVND (reference sequence). This CDR3 reads CASSIASGGDQPQHF. Here the CDR3 DNA reads TGTGCCAGTAGTATAGCATCAGGGGGCGATCAGCCCCAGCATTTT.

The chain has TRBV20-1 and TRBJ1-2; TRBD1 agrees at 7 bases. There are 12 residues in the CDR3. From germline, CDR1 is DFQATT and CDR2 SNEGSKA (reference sequence). V gave up 6 bases and J gave up 4 bases; unmatched junction bases: 5. The CDR3 sequence: CSATGQRYGYTF. The CDR3 region has the DNA TGCAGTGCGACGGGACAGCGCTATGGCTACACCTTC.

The chain has TRBV24-1 and TRBJ2-1, with unresolved D. The CDR3 has 16 residues. Germline V gene data show CDR1 as KGHDR and CDR2 as SFDVKD. Trimming took off 3 bases at V and 0 bases at J, with 11 bases between the two ends. The CDR3 protein is CATSDSDGDSYNEQFF. CDR3 in DNA: TGTGCCACCAGTGATAGTGACGGAGACTCCTACAATGAGCAGTTCTTC.

The V gene is TRBV12-3 or TRBV12-4, the J gene TRBJ2-6, with D perhaps matching TRBD1 or TRBD2 (5 bases each). The V end lost 9 bases, the J end lost 0 bases, and 9 bases lay between the germline ends. This CDR3 contains 14 residues. CDR3 residues: CASSGTSGANVLTF. The CDR3 region has the DNA TGTGCCAGTTCAGGGACCTCTGGGGCCAACGTCCTGACTTTC.

The V gene is TRBV28, the J gene TRBJ1-3, with 8 positions matching TRBD1. Trimming at V came to 5 bases and at J to 4 bases, leaving 10 bases not matched to a gene. CDR3 length: 16 residues. The V gene's germline CDR1 is MDHEN and CDR2 SYDVKM. CDR3 DNA: TGTGCCAGCAGTCCCCCGACTAGGACAGGGGGAAACACCATATATTTT. This codes for CASSPPTRTGGNTIYF.